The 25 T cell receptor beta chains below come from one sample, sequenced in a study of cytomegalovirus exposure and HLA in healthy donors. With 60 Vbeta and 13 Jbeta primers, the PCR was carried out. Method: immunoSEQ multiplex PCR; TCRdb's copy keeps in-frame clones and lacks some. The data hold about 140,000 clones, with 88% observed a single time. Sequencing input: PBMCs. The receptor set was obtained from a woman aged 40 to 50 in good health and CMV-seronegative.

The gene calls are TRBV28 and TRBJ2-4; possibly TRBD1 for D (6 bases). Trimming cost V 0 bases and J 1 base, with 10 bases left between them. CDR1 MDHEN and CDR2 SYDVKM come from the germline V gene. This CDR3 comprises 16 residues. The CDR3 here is CASSLWGAGAKNIQYF. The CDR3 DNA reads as TGTGCCAGCAGTTTATGGGGGGCTGGCGCCAAAAACATTCAGTACTTC.

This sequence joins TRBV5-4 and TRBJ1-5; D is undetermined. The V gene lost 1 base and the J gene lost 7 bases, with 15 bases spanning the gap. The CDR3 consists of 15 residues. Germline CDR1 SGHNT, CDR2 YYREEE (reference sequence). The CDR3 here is CASSLRTGWRQPQHF. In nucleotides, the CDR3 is TGTGCCAGCAGCTTGAGGACGGGGTGGCGGCAGCCCCAGCATTTT.

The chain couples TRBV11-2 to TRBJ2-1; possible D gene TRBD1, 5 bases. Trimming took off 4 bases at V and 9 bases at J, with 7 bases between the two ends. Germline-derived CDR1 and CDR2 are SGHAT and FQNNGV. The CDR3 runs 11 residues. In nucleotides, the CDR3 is TGTGCCAGCAGCTCACAGGTTGAGCAGTTCTTC. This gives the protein CASSSQVEQFF.

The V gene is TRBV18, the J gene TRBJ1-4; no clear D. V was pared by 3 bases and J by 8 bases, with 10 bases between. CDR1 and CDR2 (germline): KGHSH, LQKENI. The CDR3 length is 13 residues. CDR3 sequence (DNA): TGTGCCAGCTCACCGCTAGATGGGGAAAAACTGTTTTTT. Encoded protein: CASSPLDGEKLFF. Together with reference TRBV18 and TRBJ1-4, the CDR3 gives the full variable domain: NAGVMQNPRHLVRRRGQEARLRCSPMKGHSHVYWYRQLPEEGLKFMVYLQKENIIDESGMPKERFSAEFPKEGPSILRIQQVVRGDSAAYFCASSPLDGEKLFFGSGTQLSVL.

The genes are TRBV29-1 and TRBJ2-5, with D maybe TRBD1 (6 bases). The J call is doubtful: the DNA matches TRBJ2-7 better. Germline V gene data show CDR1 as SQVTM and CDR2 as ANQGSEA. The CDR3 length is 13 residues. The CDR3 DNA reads TGCAGCGTTGTTGAGACAGGTTACCACGAGCAGTACTTC. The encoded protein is CSVVETGYHEQYF.

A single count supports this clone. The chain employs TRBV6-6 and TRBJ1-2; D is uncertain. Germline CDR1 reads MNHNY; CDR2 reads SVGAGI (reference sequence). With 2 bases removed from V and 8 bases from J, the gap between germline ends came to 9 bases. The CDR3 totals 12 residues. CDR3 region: CASSYDAGGYTF. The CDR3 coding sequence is TGTGCCAGCAGTTACGATGCGGGAGGCTACACCTTC.

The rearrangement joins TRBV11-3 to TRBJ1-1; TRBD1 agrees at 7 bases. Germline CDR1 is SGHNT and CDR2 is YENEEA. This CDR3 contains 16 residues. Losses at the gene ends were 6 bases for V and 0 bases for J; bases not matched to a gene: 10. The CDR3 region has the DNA TGTGCCAGCAGTCTCGAAGACAGGGCCCTGAACACTGAAGCTTTCTTT. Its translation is CASSLEDRALNTEAFF.

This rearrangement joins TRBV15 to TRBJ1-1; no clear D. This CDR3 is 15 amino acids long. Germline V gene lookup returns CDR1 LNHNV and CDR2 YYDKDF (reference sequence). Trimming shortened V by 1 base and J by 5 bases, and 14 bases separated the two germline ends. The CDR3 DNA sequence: TGTGCCACCAGCAGAGGGGGTTTCGGGGTAACTGAAGCTTTCTTT. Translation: CATSRGGFGVTEAFF. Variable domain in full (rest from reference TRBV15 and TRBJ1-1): DAMVIQNPRYQVTQFGKPVTLSCSQTLNHNVMYWYQQKSSQAPKLLFHYYDKDFNNEADTPDNFQSRRPNTSFCFLDIRSPGLGDTAMYLCATSRGGFGVTEAFFGQGTRLTVV.

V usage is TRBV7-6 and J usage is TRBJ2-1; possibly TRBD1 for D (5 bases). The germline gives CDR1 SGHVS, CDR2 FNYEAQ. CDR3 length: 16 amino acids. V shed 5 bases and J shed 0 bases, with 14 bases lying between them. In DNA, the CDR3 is TGTGCCAGCAGCGGATTCGACAGTAGCTCCTACAATGAGCAGTTCTTC. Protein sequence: CASSGFDSSSYNEQFF.

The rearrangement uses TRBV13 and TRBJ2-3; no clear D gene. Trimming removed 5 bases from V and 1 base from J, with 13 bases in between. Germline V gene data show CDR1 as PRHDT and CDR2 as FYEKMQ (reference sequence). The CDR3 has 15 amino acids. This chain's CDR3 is CASSHARRGTDTQYF. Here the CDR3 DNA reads TGTGCCAGCAGCCATGCCCGTCGGGGCACAGATACGCAGTATTTT.

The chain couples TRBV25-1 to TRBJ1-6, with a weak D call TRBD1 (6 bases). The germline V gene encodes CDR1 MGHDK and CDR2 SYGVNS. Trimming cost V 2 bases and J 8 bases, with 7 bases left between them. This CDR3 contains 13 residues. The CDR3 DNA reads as TGTGCCAGCAGTGAAGAGGGGGATTCACCCCTCCACTTT. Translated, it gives CASSEEGDSPLHF.

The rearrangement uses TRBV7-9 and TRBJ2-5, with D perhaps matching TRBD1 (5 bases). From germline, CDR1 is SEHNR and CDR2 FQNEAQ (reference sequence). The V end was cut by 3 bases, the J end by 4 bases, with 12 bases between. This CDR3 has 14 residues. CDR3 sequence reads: CASSFSQGGETQYF. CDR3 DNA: TGTGCCAGCAGCTTTAGCCAGGGTGGAGAGACCCAGTACTTC.

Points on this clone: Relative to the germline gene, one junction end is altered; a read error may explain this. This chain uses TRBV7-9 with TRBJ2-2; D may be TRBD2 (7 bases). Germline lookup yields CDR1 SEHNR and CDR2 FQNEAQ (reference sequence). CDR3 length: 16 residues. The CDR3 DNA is TGTTCCAGCACCTCGCTGGGAGGGGGAGACACCGGGGAGCTGTTTTTT. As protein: CSSTSLGGGDTGELFF. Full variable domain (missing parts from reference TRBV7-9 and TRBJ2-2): DTGVSQNPRHKITKRGQNVTFRCDPISEHNRLYWYRQTLGQGPEFLTYFQNEAQLEKSRLLSDRFSAERPKGSFSTLEIQRTEQGDSAMYLCSSTSLGGGDTGELFFGEGSRLTVL.

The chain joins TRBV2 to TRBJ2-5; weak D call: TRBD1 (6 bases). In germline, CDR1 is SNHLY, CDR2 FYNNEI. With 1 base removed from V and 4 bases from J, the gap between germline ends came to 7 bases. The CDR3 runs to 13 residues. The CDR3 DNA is TGTGCCAGCAGTGAAGAACAGGGAGAGACCCAGTACTTC. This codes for CASSEEQGETQYF.

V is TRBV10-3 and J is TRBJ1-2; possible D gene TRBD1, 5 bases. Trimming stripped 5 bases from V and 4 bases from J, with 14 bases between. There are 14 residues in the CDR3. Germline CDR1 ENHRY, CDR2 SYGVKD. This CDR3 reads CAISQDSLIYGYTF. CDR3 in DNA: TGTGCCATCAGTCAAGACAGTCTAATCTATGGCTACACCTTC.

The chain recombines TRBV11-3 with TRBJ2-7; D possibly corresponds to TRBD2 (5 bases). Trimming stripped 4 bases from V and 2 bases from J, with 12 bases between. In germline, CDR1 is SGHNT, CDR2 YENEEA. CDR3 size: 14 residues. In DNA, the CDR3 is TGTGCCAGCAGCTCGCTAGCCATGACCTACGAGCAGTACTTC. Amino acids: CASSSLAMTYEQYF.

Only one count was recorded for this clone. CDR3 sequence reads: CASSEGGPNTGELFF. DNA for the CDR3: TGTGCCAGCAGTGAGGGCGGGCCAAACACCGGGGAGCTGTTTTTT. The chain employs TRBV6-1 and TRBJ2-2; maybe TRBD2 (5 bases). CDR3 length: 15 amino acids. With 3 bases removed from V and 2 bases from J, the gap between germline ends came to 10 bases. Per germline, CDR1 MNHNS and CDR2 SASEGT.

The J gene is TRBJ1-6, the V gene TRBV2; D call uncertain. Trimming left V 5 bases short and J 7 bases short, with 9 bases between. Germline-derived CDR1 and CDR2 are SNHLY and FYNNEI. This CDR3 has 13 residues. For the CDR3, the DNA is TGTGCCAGCAGTCCGGACTGGAATTCACCCCTCCACTTT. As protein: CASSPDWNSPLHF.

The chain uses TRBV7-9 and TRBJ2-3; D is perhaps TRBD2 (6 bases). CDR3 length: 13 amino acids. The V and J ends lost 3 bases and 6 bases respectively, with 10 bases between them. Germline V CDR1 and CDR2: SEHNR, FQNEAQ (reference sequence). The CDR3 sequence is CASSLGLRDTQYF. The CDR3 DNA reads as TGTGCCAGCAGCTTGGGACTTAGGGATACGCAGTATTTT.

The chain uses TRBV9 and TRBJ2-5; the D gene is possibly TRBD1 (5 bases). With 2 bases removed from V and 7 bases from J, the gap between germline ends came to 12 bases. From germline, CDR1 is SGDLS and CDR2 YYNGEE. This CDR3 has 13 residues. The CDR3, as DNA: TGTGCCAGCAGCGTCGGGTGGGGCGGGACCCAGTACTTC. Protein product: CASSVGWGGTQYF.

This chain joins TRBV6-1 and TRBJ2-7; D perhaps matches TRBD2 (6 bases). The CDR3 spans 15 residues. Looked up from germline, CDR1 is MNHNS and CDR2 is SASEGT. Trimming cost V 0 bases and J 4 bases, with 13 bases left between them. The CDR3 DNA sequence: TGTGCCAGCAGTGAAGCGTTGGGCCGGGGGTACGAGCAGTACTTC. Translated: CASSEALGRGYEQYF.

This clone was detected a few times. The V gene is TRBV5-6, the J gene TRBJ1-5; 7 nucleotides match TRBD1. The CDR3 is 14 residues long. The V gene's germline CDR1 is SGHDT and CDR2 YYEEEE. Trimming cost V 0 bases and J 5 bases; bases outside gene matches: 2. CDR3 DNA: TGTGCCAGCAGCTTGGGGCAGGGGGATCAGCCCCAGCATTTT. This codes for CASSLGQGDQPQHF.

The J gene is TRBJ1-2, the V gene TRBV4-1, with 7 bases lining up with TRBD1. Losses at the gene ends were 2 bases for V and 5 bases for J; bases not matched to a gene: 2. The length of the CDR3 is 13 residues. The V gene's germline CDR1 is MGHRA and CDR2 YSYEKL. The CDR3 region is CASSQSGGYGYTF. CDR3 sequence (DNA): TGCGCCAGCAGCCAATCAGGGGGGTATGGCTACACCTTC.

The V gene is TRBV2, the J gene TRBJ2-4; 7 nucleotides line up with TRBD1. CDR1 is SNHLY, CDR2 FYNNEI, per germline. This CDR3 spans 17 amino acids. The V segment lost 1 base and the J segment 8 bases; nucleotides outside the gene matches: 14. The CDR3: CASSEVVRVGTDDIQYF. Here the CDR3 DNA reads TGTGCCAGCAGTGAAGTAGTCAGGGTAGGGACAGATGACATTCAGTACTTC.

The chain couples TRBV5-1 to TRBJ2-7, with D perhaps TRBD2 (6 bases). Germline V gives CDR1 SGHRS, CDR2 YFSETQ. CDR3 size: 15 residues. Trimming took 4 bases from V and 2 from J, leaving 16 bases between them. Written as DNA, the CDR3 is TGCGCCAGCAGCAACACGGGACTCATGACCTACGAGCAGTACTTC. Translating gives CASSNTGLMTYEQYF.